The 26 T cell receptor beta chains listed next were all sequenced from one sample in a study of blood T cells in healthy people across ages. Together with a sample-barcoded 5' primer, a J-beta primer mix was included in a second PCR lasting roughly 7 to 11 cycles. TCRdb reprocessed the 5' RACE reads via MiXCR and lists one record per CDR3 protein. The sample carries hundreds of thousands of distinct CDR3 sequences, roughly 53% recorded once. Source material: blood. The receptors come from a man in his 60s in good health.

This clonotype was observed once. V gene TRBV19 combines with J gene TRBJ2-7; 7 bases are shared with TRBD1. Trimming removed 6 bases from V and 0 bases from J; junction bases left unmatched: 5. The CDR3 contains 14 residues. Germline lookup yields CDR1 LNHDA and CDR2 SQIVND (reference sequence). CDR3 protein: CASRTGSGSYEQYF. CDR3 in DNA: TGTGCCAGTAGGACAGGGTCGGGCTCCTACGAGCAGTACTTC. The full variable domain, in which reference TRBV19 and TRBJ2-7 provide the parts outside the CDR3, is DGGITQSPKYLFRKEGQNVTLSCEQNLNHDAMYWYRQDPGQGLRLIYYSQIVNDFQKGDIAEGYSVSREKKESFPLTVTSAQKNPTAFYLCASRTGSGSYEQYFGPGTRLTVT.

The gene calls are TRBV10-2 and TRBJ2-5, with a possible D match to TRBD2 (6 bases). The last part of the DNA fits TRBJ2-7 better; the J call may be wrong. From germline, CDR1 is WSHSY and CDR2 SAAADI. The CDR3 contains 13 residues. This CDR3 is CASSGRGVGEQYF. The CDR3 DNA sequence: TGCGCCAGCAGTGGCCGCGGGGTCGGCGAGCAGTACTTC.

This clonotype has just one count. The chain joins TRBV6-6 to TRBJ1-6, with a tentative D call TRBD1 (5 bases). V lost 2 bases, J lost 8 bases, and 7 bases lay in between. CDR1 is MNHNY, CDR2 SVGAGI, per germline (reference sequence). This CDR3 spans 13 amino acids. CDR3 sequence reads: CASSYGTDSPLHF. CDR3 nucleotide sequence: TGTGCCAGCAGTTACGGGACCGATTCACCCCTCCACTTT.

The V call is TRBV2, the J call TRBJ1-2; TRBD1 aligns across 7 bases. After removal of 1 base from V and 4 bases from J, the junction contained 3 bases not matched to a gene. The germline V gene encodes CDR1 SNHLY and CDR2 FYNNEI. The CDR3 is 14 residues long. CDR3 loop: CASSEEGASYGYTF. CDR3 DNA: TGTGCCAGCAGTGAAGAGGGGGCCTCCTATGGCTACACCTTC. The variable domain in full, with the rest retrieved from reference TRBV2 and TRBJ1-2, is EPEVTQTPSHQVTQMGQEVILRCVPISNHLYFYWYRQILGQKVEFLVSFYNNEISEKSEIFDDQFSVERPDGSNFTLKIRSTKLEDSAMYFCASSEEGASYGYTFGSGTRLTVV.

This chain links TRBV7-2 with TRBJ1-4; D is possibly TRBD1 (6 bases). V was pared by 7 bases and J by 6 bases, with 15 bases between. The CDR3 is 14 residues long. The germline V gene encodes CDR1 SGHTA and CDR2 FQGNSA. CDR3 sequence reads: CASTVGGADEKLFF. The CDR3 DNA is TGTGCCAGCACCGTTGGGGGGGCGGATGAAAAACTGTTTTTT.

The chain uses TRBV11-2 and TRBJ2-7; D gene ambiguous. Germline lookup yields CDR1 SGHAT and CDR2 FQNNGV. Trimming pared 1 base from V and 2 bases from J, leaving 15 bases between. CDR3 length equals 16 residues. The CDR3: CASSLAAVPSPYEQYF. The CDR3 coding sequence is TGTGCCAGCAGCTTAGCTGCAGTCCCCAGCCCCTACGAGCAGTACTTC.

This clonotype was counted ten times or more. The CDR3 coding sequence is TGCGCCAGCAGCCCCGGTGGGATCCTGGGGAACTATGGCTACACCTTC. Translation: CASSPGGILGNYGYTF. The rearrangement joins TRBV5-1 to TRBJ1-2; D is undetermined. From germline, CDR1 is SGHRS and CDR2 YFSETQ. The V end lost 4 bases, the J end lost 2 bases, and 18 bases lay between the germline ends. The CDR3 runs 16 residues.

The chain has TRBV29-1 and TRBJ2-1, with D hard to call. CDR3 length: 11 amino acids. CDR1 and CDR2 from the germline V gene are SQVTM and ANQGSEA. V dropped 7 bases and J dropped 12 bases, with 16 bases sitting between them. The chain's CDR3 is CSGGIGVRQFF. The CDR3 region has the DNA TGCAGCGGTGGGATAGGCGTACGGCAGTTCTTC.

This clonotype was counted only a few times. This chain joins TRBV6-1 and TRBJ1-2, with 9 nucleotides matching TRBD1. The junction had 3 bases not matched to a gene; V was cut back by 7 bases and J by 0 bases. The CDR3 totals 14 residues. The germline V gene encodes CDR1 MNHNS and CDR2 SASEGT. The CDR3 DNA follows: TGTGCCAGCACTCGGACAGGGGCTAACTATGGCTACACCTTC. Translating gives CASTRTGANYGYTF.

The chain carries TRBV6-5 and TRBJ2-5; no reliable D call. Germline V gene data show CDR1 as MNHEY and CDR2 as SVGAGI. CDR3 length equals 13 residues. V was trimmed by 0 bases and J by 2 bases, leaving 4 bases between them. The CDR3 region is CASSYSRQETQYF. The CDR3 coding sequence is TGTGCCAGCAGTTACTCGCGGCAAGAGACCCAGTACTTC.

The chain has TRBV27 and TRBJ1-2, with D tentatively TRBD1 (6 bases). In germline, CDR1 is MNHEY, CDR2 SMNVEV (reference sequence). The CDR3 totals 12 residues. V was pared by 8 bases and J by 4 bases, with 11 bases between. The CDR3 reads CASQGSGYGYTF. Here the CDR3 DNA reads TGTGCCAGCCAGGGGTCCGGCTATGGCTACACCTTC.

This clonotype was picked up a small number of times. The J gene is TRBJ1-2, the V gene TRBV11-2; 7 positions agree with TRBD1. Germline lookup yields CDR1 SGHAT and CDR2 FQNNGV. V trimming: 5 bases; J trimming: 6 bases; junction bases outside the gene matches: 12. The CDR3 sequence is 15 residues long. CDR3 residues: CASSSWEQGIDGYTF. The CDR3 DNA reads TGTGCCAGCAGCAGCTGGGAACAGGGGATCGATGGCTACACCTTC.

The chain links TRBV29-1 to TRBJ2-7, with 7 bases fitting TRBD1. Per the germline V gene, CDR1 is SQVTM and CDR2 is ANQGSEA. J gave up 3 bases and V 4 bases, and 3 bases lay outside the gene matches. The CDR3 totals 12 residues. The CDR3 protein is CSVVQGIYEQYF. CDR3 coding DNA: TGCAGCGTTGTACAGGGGATCTACGAGCAGTACTTC.

V usage is TRBV5-1 and J usage is TRBJ2-1; TRBD1 aligns across 12 bases. Germline V lookup: CDR1 SGHRS, CDR2 YFSETQ. The CDR3 runs 16 residues. J lost 4 bases, V lost 4 bases, and 6 bases had no gene match. In DNA, the CDR3 is TGCGCCAGCAGCCCAGGGACAGGGGGCGAATACAATGAGCAGTTCTTC. Its translation is CASSPGTGGEYNEQFF. The full variable domain, in which reference TRBV5-1 and TRBJ2-1 provide the parts outside the CDR3, is KAGVTQTPRYLIKTRGQQVTLSCSPISGHRSVSWYQQTPGQGLQFLFEYFSETQRNKGNFPGRFSGRQFSNSRSEMNVSTLELGDSALYLCASSPGTGGEYNEQFFGPGTRLTVL.

This clonotype came up a few times. V and J are TRBV7-6 and TRBJ1-5; D is perhaps TRBD1 (6 bases). V shed 3 bases and J shed 4 bases, with 13 bases lying between them. The CDR3 spans 15 residues. Per the germline V gene, CDR1 is SGHVS and CDR2 is FNYEAQ. CDR3 DNA sequence: TGTGCCAGCAGCTTGCAGTCAGGGGCTAATCAGCCCCAGCATTTT. It is translated as CASSLQSGANQPQHF.

This clonotype was seen a few times. V gene TRBV12-5 combines with J gene TRBJ1-2; no clear D. The CDR3 is made up of 14 amino acids. The V and J ends lost 4 bases and 4 bases respectively, with 13 bases between them. Germline values: CDR1 LGHNT, CDR2 FRNRAP. Here the CDR3 reads CASGSASPLYGYTF. CDR3 coding DNA: TGTGCTAGTGGTTCCGCCTCTCCCCTCTATGGCTACACCTTC.

The chain is built from TRBV20-1 and TRBJ1-2, with TRBD1 matching 12 bases. Trimming cost V 7 bases and J 0 bases; bases outside gene matches: 3. The germline V gene has CDR1 DFQATT and CDR2 SNEGSKA (reference sequence). The CDR3 has 14 amino acids. Here the CDR3 DNA reads TGCAGTGTGGGACAGGGGGCTCCTAACTATGGCTACACCTTC. This gives the protein CSVGQGAPNYGYTF.

The rearrangement uses TRBV6-1 and TRBJ1-1, with D maybe TRBD1 (5 bases). This CDR3 region has 13 residues. Germline loops: CDR1 MNHNS, CDR2 SASEGT. V lost 0 bases, J lost 4 bases, and 6 bases lay in between. The DNA for the CDR3 is TGTGCCAGCAGTGAAGCGAGGGGCACTGAAGCTTTCTTT. Translating it yields CASSEARGTEAFF.

The V and J genes are TRBV18 and TRBJ1-1; 9 nucleotides agree with TRBD1. Germline CDR1 KGHSH, CDR2 LQKENI. V shed 3 bases, J shed 7 bases, and the junction held 12 bases outside the gene matches. The CDR3 extends over 16 amino acids. CDR3 region: CASSPRTGVGRDEAFF. In DNA form, the CDR3 reads TGTGCCAGCTCACCTAGGACAGGGGTCGGTAGGGATGAAGCTTTCTTT.

The chain recombines TRBV5-1 with TRBJ2-1; D is unresolved. Deletions cut 2 bases from V and 8 bases from J, with 8 bases between. This CDR3 has 12 residues. CDR1 SGHRS and CDR2 YFSETQ come from the germline V gene. The CDR3 reads CASSFSGDEQFF. Here the CDR3 DNA reads TGCGCCAGCAGCTTTAGTGGCGATGAGCAGTTCTTC.

Of note for this clonotype: One end of the junction varies from germline; a read error may be responsible. The chain joins TRBV12-3 or TRBV12-4 to TRBJ2-5, with a possible D match to TRBD1 (6 bases). The CDR3 loop spans 13 amino acids. CDR3 sequence (DNA): TGTACCAGCAGTACAGGGTCCGGGGAGACCCAGTACTTC. Translation gives CTSSTGSGETQYF.

V is TRBV4-1 and J is TRBJ2-5; maybe TRBD2 (5 bases). The germline V gene has CDR1 MGHRA and CDR2 YSYEKL. Trimming took off 0 bases at V and 3 bases at J, with 8 bases between the two ends. The CDR3 spans 14 residues. The CDR3 spells CASSQDPSKETQYF. CDR3 sequence (DNA): TGCGCCAGCAGCCAAGATCCTAGCAAAGAGACCCAGTACTTC.

The gene calls are TRBV2 and TRBJ2-1; 9 nucleotides line up with TRBD1. This CDR3 has 12 amino acids. Trimming took 6 bases from V and 12 from J; bases not matched to a gene: 6. The germline CDR1 and CDR2 sequences are SNHLY and FYNNEI. In DNA form, the CDR3 reads TGTGCCAGCAGGGACAGGGGAGGTGGGCAGTTCTTC. Translating it yields CASRDRGGGQFF.

This clonotype has more than one count but fewer than ten. The V and J genes are TRBV10-3 and TRBJ1-6; 7 nucleotides align to TRBD1. Germline trimming cut 6 bases from V and 0 bases from J; bases unmatched to any gene: 2. Germline V gives CDR1 ENHRY, CDR2 SYGVKD. CDR3 length: 15 residues. CDR3 in amino acids: CAIRQGNSYNSPLHF. The DNA of the CDR3 is TGTGCCATCAGACAGGGGAACTCCTATAATTCACCCCTCCACTTT.

The chain has TRBV25-1 and TRBJ1-4, with 7 bases identical to TRBD1. The germline V gene encodes CDR1 MGHDK and CDR2 SYGVNS. CDR3 length: 14 residues. Unmatched junction bases numbered 10, after V lost 8 bases and J lost 7 bases. The CDR3: CASRQAGGFEKLFF. The CDR3 DNA is TGTGCCAGCCGCCAGGCAGGGGGGTTTGAAAAACTGTTTTTT.

To note about this clonotype: This probably arose from a read error, given a far larger clone one base away. V and J are TRBV3-1 and TRBJ2-7; the D is unclear. The CDR3 consists of 12 residues. CDR1 and CDR2 (germline): LGHDT, YNNKEL (reference sequence). This CDR3 is CASSPSSYEPYF. In DNA form, the CDR3 reads TGTGCCAGCAGTCCCAGCTCCTACGAGCCGTACTTC.